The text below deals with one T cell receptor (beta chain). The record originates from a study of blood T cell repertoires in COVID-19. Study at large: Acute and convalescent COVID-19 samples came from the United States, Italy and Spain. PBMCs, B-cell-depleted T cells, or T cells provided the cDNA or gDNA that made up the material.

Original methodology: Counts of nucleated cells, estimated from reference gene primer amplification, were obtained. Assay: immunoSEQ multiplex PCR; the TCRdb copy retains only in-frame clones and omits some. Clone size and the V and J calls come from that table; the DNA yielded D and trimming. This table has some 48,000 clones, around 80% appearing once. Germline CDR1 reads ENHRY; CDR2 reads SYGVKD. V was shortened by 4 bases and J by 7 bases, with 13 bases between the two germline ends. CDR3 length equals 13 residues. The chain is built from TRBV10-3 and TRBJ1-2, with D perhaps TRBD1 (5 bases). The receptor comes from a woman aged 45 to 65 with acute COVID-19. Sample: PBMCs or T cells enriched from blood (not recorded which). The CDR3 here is CAISANGQGGYTF. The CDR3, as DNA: TGTGCCATCAGTGCGAACGGACAAGGTGGCTACACCTTC.